This entry lists 8 T cell receptor beta chains sequenced from one sample in a study of T cells in Graves' hyperthyroidism and ophthalmopathy. Amplified TCR beta CDR3 regions derived from RNA transcripts. The TCR CDR3 first-round RT-PCR relied on the HTBI primer set. TCRdb re-called the multiplex PCR reads through MiXCR, storing one row per CDR3 protein. The profile shows approximately 600,000 distinct CDR3 sequences, roughly 20% of them singletons. Sequenced: blood. Receptors originate from a man aged 25-45 years with Graves' ophthalmopathy.

This clonotype was detected ten times or more. The rearrangement joins TRBV7-3 to TRBJ2-3, with 11 bases lining up with TRBD2. The ends lost 5 bases at V and 0 bases at J; junction bases unmatched: 10. Germline-derived CDR1 and CDR2 are SGHTA and FQGTGA. CDR3 length: 18 residues. The CDR3 protein is CASSETSGKVGSTDTQYF. Written as DNA, the CDR3 is TGTGCCAGCAGCGAGACTAGCGGGAAGGTTGGTAGCACAGATACGCAGTATTTT.

The sample holds many counts of this clonotype. V usage is TRBV27 and J usage is TRBJ1-5; D is undetermined. From germline, CDR1 is MNHEY and CDR2 SMNVEV (reference sequence). This CDR3 comprises 13 residues. Trimming stripped 10 bases from V and 3 bases from J, with 13 bases between. The CDR3 reads CATSRAPNQPQHF. CDR3 nucleotides: TGTGCCACGTCAAGAGCCCCCAATCAGCCCCAGCATTTT.

The CDR3 DNA reads TGTGCCAGCAGCAGGACTAGCGGGAGGGCTGCATACGAGCAGTACTTC. It specifies CASSRTSGRAAYEQYF. The chain combines TRBV7-9 with TRBJ2-7, with 15 bases that match TRBD2. V lost 5 bases, J lost 4 bases, and 6 bases stayed unmatched. The CDR3 covers 16 residues. Germline CDR1 is SEHNR and CDR2 is FQNEAQ (reference sequence).

The V gene is TRBV10-3, the J gene TRBJ2-7, with D possibly matching TRBD2 (5 bases). CDR1 is ENHRY and CDR2 is SYGVKD in the germline V gene. The CDR3 covers 16 residues. With 0 bases removed from V and 7 bases from J, the gap between germline ends came to 19 bases. CDR3 sequence (DNA): TGTGCCATCAGTGAGTCCGCCAACCGGGATCCGGGGGAGCAGTACTTC. Its protein is CAISESANRDPGEQYF.

The V call is TRBV5-5, the J call TRBJ2-5, with D maybe TRBD1 (6 bases). Trimming took 4 bases from V and 2 from J, leaving 15 bases between them. The length of the CDR3 is 15 residues. Germline CDR1 reads SGHKS; CDR2 reads YYEKEE (reference sequence). The CDR3 protein is CASSRNRQVQETQYF. Written as DNA, the CDR3 is TGTGCCAGCAGCCGGAACCGACAGGTGCAAGAGACCCAGTACTTC.

At least ten counts were recorded for this clonotype. The J gene is TRBJ1-1, the V gene TRBV27, with unresolved D. V was pared by 5 bases and J by 7 bases, with 11 bases between. This CDR3 comprises 12 residues. CDR1 MNHEY and CDR2 SMNVEV come from the germline V gene (reference sequence). The CDR3 sequence: CASSRLGFEAFF. CDR3 DNA sequence: TGTGCCAGCAGTCGATTGGGGTTTGAAGCTTTCTTT.

The sample holds many counts of this clonotype. The chain couples TRBV12-3 or TRBV12-4 to TRBJ2-1; tentatively, D is TRBD2 (6 bases). The V and J ends lost 6 bases and 6 bases respectively, with 15 bases between them. The CDR3 spans 14 residues. The CDR3, as DNA: TGTGCCAGCAGGGTGTTGGCGGGGAGCAATGAGCAGTTCTTC. Translation gives CASRVLAGSNEQFF.

V usage is TRBV7-2 and J usage is TRBJ2-5, with a possible D match to TRBD1 (6 bases). With 4 bases removed from V and 5 bases from J, the gap between germline ends came to 17 bases. The CDR3 totals 15 residues. CDR1 and CDR2 (germline): SGHTA, FQGNSA. The CDR3 DNA reads TGTGCCAGCAGCTCCCGGTCTATCCAGGGGGAGACCCAGTACTTC. This encodes CASSSRSIQGETQYF.